This T cell receptor beta chain comes out of a study of response to subunit inactivated influenza vaccine. MiXCR was run by TCRdb on the RT-PCR reads, yielding one entry per CDR3 protein. Altogether some 160,000 distinct CDR3 sequences are present, 9.5% to 13% being singletons, with the ten largest covering approximately 13%. Study-wide points: The authors put forward the suggestion that each seasonal influenza vaccination may bring in only a limited number of new T cells.

Regarding this clonotype: Its antigen is unidentified.

The J segment lost 10 bases and the V segment lost 5 bases, leaving 5 bases of the junction unmatched. Looked up from germline, CDR1 is MNHEY and CDR2 is SMNVEV (reference sequence). This CDR3 comprises 12 residues. The chain employs TRBV27 and TRBJ2-3, with 8 bases fitting TRBD2. This TCR was recovered from a man aged 45-65 years who received an inactivated influenza vaccine. This sample comprised non-naive T cells sorted from PBMCs, obtained 40 to 50 days after vaccination. The chain's CDR3 is CASSTAGGPQYF. CDR3 nucleotides: TGTGCCAGCAGTACCGCGGGGGGTCCGCAGTATTTT.